The sequence of this T cell receptor (beta chain) was determined in a study of cytomegalovirus exposure and HLA in healthy donors. Measured with immunoSEQ multiplex PCR; TCRdb has only the in-frame clones, and not every one. The table shows roughly 230,000 clones, with about 90% occurring only once. The donors were members of the approximately 110-subject validation cohort (separate from the roughly 700-subject first cohort). Looked up from germline, CDR1 is MNHEY and CDR2 is SMNVEV (reference sequence). This CDR3 is built from 16 residues. V gave up 3 bases and J gave up 1 base, with 14 bases separating them.

Sequenced material: PBMCs. The chain couples TRBV27 to TRBJ2-3; possibly TRBD2 for D (5 bases). This receptor was taken from a woman aged 25 to 39 in good health and CMV-seronegative. CDR3 nucleotide sequence: TGTGCCAGCAGTTTGCGTGGGAGAGGCGGCACAGATACGCAGTATTTT. This codes for CASSLRGRGGTDTQYF.